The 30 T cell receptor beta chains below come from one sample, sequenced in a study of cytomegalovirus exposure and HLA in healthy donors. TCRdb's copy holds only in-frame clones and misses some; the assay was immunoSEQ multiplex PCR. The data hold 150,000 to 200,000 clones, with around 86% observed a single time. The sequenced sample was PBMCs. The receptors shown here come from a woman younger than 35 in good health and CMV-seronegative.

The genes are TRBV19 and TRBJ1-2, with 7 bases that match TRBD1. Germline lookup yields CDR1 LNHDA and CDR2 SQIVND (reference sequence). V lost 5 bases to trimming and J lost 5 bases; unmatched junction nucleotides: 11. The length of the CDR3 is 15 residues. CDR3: CASSSNRGFGYGYTF. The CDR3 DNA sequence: TGTGCCAGTAGTTCAAACAGGGGTTTTGGGTATGGCTACACCTTC.

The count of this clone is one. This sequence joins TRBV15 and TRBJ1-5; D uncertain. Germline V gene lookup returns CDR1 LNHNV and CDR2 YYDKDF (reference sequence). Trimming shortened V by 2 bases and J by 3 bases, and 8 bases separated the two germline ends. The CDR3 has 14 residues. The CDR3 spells CATSRTSSNQPQHF. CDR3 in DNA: TGTGCCACCAGCAGAACATCTTCCAATCAGCCCCAGCATTTT.

The CDR3 protein is CASSFGDRGPYNEQFF. The CDR3 DNA is TGTGCCAGCAGTTTTGGAGACAGGGGGCCCTACAATGAGCAGTTCTTC. V and J are TRBV27 and TRBJ2-1; 10 bases are shared with TRBD1. This CDR3 is built from 16 residues. V trimming: 3 bases; J trimming: 2 bases; junction bases outside the gene matches: 4. In germline, CDR1 is MNHEY, CDR2 SMNVEV (reference sequence).

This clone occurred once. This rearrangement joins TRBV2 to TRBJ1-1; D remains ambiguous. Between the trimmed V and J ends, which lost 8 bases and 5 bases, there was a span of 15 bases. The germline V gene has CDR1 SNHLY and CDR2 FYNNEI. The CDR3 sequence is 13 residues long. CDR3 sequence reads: CASFTNVGTEAFF. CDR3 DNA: TGTGCCAGCTTTACTAACGTTGGGACTGAAGCTTTCTTT.

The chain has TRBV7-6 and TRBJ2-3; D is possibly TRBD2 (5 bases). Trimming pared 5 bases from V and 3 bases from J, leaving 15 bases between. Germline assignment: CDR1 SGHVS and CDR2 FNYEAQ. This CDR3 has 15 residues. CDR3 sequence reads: CASSPAPGMTDTQYF. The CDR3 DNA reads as TGTGCCAGCAGCCCGGCCCCGGGGATGACAGATACGCAGTATTTT.

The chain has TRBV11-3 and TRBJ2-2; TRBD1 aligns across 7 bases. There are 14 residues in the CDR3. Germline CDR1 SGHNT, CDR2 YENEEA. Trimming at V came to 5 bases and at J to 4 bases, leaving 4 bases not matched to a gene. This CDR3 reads CASSPGTVTGELFF. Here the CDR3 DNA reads TGTGCCAGCAGCCCCGGGACAGTCACCGGGGAGCTGTTTTTT.

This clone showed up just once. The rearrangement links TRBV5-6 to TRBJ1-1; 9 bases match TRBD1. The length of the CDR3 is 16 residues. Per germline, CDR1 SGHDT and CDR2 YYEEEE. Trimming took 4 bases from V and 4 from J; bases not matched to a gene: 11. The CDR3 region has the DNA TGTGCCAGCAGCCCCGACAGGGGGTTAAGGGGCACTGAAGCTTTCTTT. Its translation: CASSPDRGLRGTEAFF.

CDR3 in DNA: TGCAGCGTGGACAGGGGAGGCAATGAGCAGTTCTTC. Translating gives CSVDRGGNEQFF. The chain combines TRBV29-1 with TRBJ2-1; 9 positions match TRBD1. The CDR3 is made up of 12 amino acids. V shed 6 bases, J shed 6 bases, and the junction held 3 bases outside the gene matches. Germline V lookup: CDR1 SQVTM, CDR2 ANQGSEA.

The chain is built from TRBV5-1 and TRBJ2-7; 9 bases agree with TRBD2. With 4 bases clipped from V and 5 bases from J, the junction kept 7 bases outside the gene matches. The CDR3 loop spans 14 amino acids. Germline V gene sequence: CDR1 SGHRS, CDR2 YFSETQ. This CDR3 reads CASSRTGLAHEQYF. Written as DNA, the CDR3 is TGCGCCAGCAGCCGAACGGGACTAGCACACGAGCAGTACTTC.

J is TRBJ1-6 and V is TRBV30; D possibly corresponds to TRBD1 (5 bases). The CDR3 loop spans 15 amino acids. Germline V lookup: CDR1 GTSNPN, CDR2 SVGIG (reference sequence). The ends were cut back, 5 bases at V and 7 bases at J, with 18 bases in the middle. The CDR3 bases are TGTGCCTGGCTCCGAACCCAGGGTATCAATTCACCCCTCCACTTT. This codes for CAWLRTQGINSPLHF. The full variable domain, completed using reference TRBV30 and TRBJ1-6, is SQTIHQWPATLVQPVGSPLSLECTVEGTSNPNLYWYRQAAGRGLQLLFYSVGIGQISSEVPQNLSASRPQDRQFILSSKKLLLSDSGFYLCAWLRTQGINSPLHFGNGTRLTVT.

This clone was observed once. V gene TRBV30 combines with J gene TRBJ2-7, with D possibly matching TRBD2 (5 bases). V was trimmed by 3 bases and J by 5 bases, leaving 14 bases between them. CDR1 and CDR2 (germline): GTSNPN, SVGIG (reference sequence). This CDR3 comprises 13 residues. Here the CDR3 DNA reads TGTGCCTGGAGAGGAGGCGGACGGAACGAGCAGTACTTC. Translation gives CAWRGGGRNEQYF.

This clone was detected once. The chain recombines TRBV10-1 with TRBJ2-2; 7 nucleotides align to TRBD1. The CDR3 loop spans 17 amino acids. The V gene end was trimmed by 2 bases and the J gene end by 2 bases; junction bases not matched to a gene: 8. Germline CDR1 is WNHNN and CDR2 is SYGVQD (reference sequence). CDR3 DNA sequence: TGCGCCAGCAGTGAGCCTAAAGGGGGCTCAAACACCGGGGAGCTGTTTTTT. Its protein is CASSEPKGGSNTGELFF.

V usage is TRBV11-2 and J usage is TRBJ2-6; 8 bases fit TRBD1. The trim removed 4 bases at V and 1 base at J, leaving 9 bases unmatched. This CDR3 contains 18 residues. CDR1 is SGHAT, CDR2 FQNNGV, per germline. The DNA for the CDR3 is TGTGCCAGCAGCTCACTGGGACAGGTTCTATCTGGGGCCAACGTCCTGACTTTC. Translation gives CASSSLGQVLSGANVLTF.

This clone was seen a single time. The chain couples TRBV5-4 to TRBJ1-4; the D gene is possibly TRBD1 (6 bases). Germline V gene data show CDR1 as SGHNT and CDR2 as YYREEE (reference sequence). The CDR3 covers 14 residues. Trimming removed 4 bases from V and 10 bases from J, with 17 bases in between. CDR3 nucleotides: TGTGCCAGCAGCCCCCAGGGGAATAACGGAAAACTGTTTTTT. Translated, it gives CASSPQGNNGKLFF.

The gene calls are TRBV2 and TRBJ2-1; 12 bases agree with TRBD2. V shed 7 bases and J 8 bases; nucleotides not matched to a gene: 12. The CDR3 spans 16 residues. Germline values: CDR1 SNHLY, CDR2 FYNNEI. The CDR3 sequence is CASTAELTSGSDEQFF. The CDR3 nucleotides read TGTGCCAGCACCGCCGAACTGACTAGCGGGAGCGATGAGCAGTTCTTC.

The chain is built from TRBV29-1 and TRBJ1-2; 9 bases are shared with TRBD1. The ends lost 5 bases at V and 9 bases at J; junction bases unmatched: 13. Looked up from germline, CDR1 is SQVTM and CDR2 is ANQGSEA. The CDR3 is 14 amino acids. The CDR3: CSVIYRTGEYSYTF. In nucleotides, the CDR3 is TGCAGCGTTATATACCGGACAGGGGAATACAGCTACACCTTC.

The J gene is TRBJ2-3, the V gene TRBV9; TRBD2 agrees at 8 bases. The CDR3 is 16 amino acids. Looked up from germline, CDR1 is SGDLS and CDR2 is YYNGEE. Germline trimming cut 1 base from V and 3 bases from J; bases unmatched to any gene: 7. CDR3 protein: CASSVTSAGATDTQYF. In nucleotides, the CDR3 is TGTGCCAGCAGCGTAACATCAGCGGGAGCAACAGATACGCAGTATTTT. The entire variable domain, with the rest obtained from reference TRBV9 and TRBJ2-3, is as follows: DSGVTQTPKHLITATGQRVTLRCSPRSGDLSVYWYQQSLDQGLQFLIQYYNGEERAKGNILERFSAQQFPDLHSELNLSSLELGDSALYFCASSVTSAGATDTQYFGPGTRLTVL.

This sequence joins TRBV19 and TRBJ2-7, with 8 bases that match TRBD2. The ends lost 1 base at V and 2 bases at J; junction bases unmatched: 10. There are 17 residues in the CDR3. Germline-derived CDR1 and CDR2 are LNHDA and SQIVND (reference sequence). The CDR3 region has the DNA TGTGCCAGTAGTATAGGGGCTATTGGGACTAGTCCCTACGAGCAGTACTTC. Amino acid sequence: CASSIGAIGTSPYEQYF.

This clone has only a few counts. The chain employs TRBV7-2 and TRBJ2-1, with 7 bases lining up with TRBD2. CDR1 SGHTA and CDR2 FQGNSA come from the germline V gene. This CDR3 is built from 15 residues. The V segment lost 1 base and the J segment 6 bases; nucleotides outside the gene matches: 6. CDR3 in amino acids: CASSLGGRAFNEQFF. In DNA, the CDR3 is TGTGCCAGCAGCTTAGGAGGGAGGGCCTTCAATGAGCAGTTCTTC.

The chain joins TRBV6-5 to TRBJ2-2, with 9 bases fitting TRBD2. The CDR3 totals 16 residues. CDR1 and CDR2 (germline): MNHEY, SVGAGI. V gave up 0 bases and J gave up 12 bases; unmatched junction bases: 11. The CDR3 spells CASSYSAASGTPKLFF. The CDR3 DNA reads TGTGCCAGCAGTTACTCGGCGGCTAGCGGGACCCCTAAGCTGTTTTTT.

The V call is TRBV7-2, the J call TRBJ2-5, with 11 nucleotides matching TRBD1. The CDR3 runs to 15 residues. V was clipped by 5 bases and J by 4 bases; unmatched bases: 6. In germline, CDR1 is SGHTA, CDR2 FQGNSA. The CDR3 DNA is TGTGCCAGCAGCATGTCCGGGACAGGGGGAGAGACCCAGTACTTC. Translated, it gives CASSMSGTGGETQYF.

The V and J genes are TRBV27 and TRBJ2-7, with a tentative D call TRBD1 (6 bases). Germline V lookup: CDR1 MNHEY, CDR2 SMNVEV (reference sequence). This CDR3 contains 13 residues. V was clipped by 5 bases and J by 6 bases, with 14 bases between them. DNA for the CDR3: TGTGCCAGCAGTATGGGACACTTTAGCGAGCAGTACTTC. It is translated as CASSMGHFSEQYF.

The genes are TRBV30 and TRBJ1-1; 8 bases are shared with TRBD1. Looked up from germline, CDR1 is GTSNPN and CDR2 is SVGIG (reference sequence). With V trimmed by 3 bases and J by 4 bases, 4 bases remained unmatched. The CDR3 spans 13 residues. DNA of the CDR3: TGTGCCTGGAGCAGGACAGGGACCACTGAAGCTTTCTTT. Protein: CAWSRTGTTEAFF.

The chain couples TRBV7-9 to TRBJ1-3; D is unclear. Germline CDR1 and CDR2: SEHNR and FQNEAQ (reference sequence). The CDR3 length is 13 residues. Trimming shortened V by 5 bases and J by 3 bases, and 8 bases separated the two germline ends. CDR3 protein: CASSPTNGNTIYF. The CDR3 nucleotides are TGTGCCAGCAGCCCGACAAATGGAAACACCATATATTTT.

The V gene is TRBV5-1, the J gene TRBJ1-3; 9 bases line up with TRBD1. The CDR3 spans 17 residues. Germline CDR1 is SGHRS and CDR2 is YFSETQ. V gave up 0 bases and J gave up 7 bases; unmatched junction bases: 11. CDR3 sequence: CASSLVGMTGGINTIYF. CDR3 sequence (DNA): TGCGCCAGCAGCTTGGTGGGAATGACAGGGGGGATCAACACCATATATTTT.

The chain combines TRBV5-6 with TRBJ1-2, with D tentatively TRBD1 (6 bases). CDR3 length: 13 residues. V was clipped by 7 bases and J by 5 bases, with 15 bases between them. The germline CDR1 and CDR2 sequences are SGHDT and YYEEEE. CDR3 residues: CASALWGPYGYTF. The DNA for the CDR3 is TGTGCCAGCGCATTGTGGGGGCCGTATGGCTACACCTTC.

The CDR3 nucleotides are TGTGCCTGGAGCCTCGGACAGTACGGCTACACCTTC. This sequence encodes CAWSLGQYGYTF. The chain couples TRBV30 to TRBJ1-2; the D gene is possibly TRBD1 (6 bases). Trimming took off 3 bases at V and 8 bases at J, with 13 bases between the two ends. The germline V gene encodes CDR1 GTSNPN and CDR2 SVGIG (reference sequence). This CDR3 spans 12 amino acids.

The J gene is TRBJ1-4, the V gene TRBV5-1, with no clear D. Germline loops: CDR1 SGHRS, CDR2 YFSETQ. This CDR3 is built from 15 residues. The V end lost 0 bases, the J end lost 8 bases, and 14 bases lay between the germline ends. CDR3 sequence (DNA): TGCGCCAGCAGCTTGGAAGCTAGACCCGGAGAAAAACTGTTTTTT. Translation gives CASSLEARPGEKLFF.

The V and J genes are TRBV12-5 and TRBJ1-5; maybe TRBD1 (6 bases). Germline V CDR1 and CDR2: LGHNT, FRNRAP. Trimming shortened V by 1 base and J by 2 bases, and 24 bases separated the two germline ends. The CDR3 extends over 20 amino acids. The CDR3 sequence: CASGLAFGTRGALGNQPQHF. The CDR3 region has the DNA TGTGCTAGTGGTTTGGCATTCGGGACGCGGGGGGCCTTGGGCAATCAGCCCCAGCATTTT.

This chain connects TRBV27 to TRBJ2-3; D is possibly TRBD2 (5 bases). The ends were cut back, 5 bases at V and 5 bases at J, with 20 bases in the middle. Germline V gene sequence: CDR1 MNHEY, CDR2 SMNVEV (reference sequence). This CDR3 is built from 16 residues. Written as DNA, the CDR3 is TGTGCCAGCAGTCCTCTTCGGGAACCTGTCCTAGATACGCAGTATTTT. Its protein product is CASSPLREPVLDTQYF.